These 26 T cell receptor beta chains came from one sample sequenced in a study of glioma-infiltrating T cells. Using RNA template, CDR3s of TCR alpha and beta were amplified with iRepertoire arm-PCR. Via MiXCR, TCRdb re-called the multiplex PCR reads, giving one row per CDR3 protein. The sample records approximately 400,000 distinct CDR3 sequences, 41% being singletons. Sequenced: glioma tissue, nonneoplastic brain tissue, or PBMCs (not recorded which). Receptors originate from a human donor with low-grade glioma or glioblastoma, undergoing nonglioma brain surgery, or in good health (not recorded which).

There are many counts of this clonotype. The V call is TRBV27, the J call TRBJ1-1; D uncertain. CDR3 length: 14 residues. Trimming took off 3 bases at V and 3 bases at J, with 11 bases between the two ends. Germline lookup yields CDR1 MNHEY and CDR2 SMNVEV (reference sequence). CDR3 amino acids: CASSFQGIHTEAFF. The CDR3 region has the DNA TGTGCCAGCAGTTTTCAAGGGATTCACACTGAAGCTTTCTTT.

This chain joins TRBV20-1 and TRBJ2-7, with TRBD2 identical over 12 bases. From germline, CDR1 is DFQATT and CDR2 SNEGSKA (reference sequence). The CDR3 loop spans 14 amino acids. V lost 6 bases and J lost 6; bases outside the gene matches: 9. This CDR3 reads CSARDLAGGIEQYF. The DNA for the CDR3 is TGCAGTGCGCGGGACCTAGCGGGAGGGATCGAGCAGTACTTC.

V usage is TRBV7-3 and J usage is TRBJ2-2, with a possible D match to TRBD2 (5 bases). Germline CDR1 and CDR2: SGHTA and FQGTGA. The CDR3 loop spans 12 amino acids. The V end lost 6 bases, the J end lost 5 bases, and 7 bases lay between the germline ends. The CDR3 loop is CASRAGTGELFF. CDR3 nucleotide sequence: TGTGCCAGCAGGGCGGGTACCGGGGAGCTGTTTTTT. The full variable domain, with the rest looked up from reference TRBV7-3 and TRBJ2-2, is GAGVSQTPSNKVTEKGKYVELRCDPISGHTALYWYRQSLGQGPEFLIYFQGTGAADDSGLPNDRFFAVRPEGSVSTLKIQRTERGDSAVYLCASRAGTGELFFGEGSRLTVL.

Concerning this clonotype: A much larger clone is a single base away; this may be a read error. V usage is TRBV28 and J usage is TRBJ2-7; no definite D call. Germline lookup yields CDR1 MDHEN and CDR2 SYDVKM. CDR3 length: 12 amino acids. Trimming took 5 bases from V and 3 from J, leaving 8 bases between them. The CDR3, as DNA: TGTGCCAGCAGTATGGTTGACTACGAGCAGTACTTC. Translating gives CASSMVDYEQYF. The variable domain in full, with the rest retrieved from reference TRBV28 and TRBJ2-7, is DVKVTQSSRYLVKRTGEKVFLECVQDMDHENMFWYRQDPGLGLRLIYFSYDVKMKEKGDIPEGYSVSREKKERFSLILESASTNQTSMYLCASSMVDYEQYFGPGTRLTVT.

This clonotype occurred many times. This chain uses TRBV6-2 or TRBV6-3 with TRBJ1-5; D is perhaps TRBD1 (5 bases). CDR1 and CDR2 (germline): MNHEY, SVGEGT. The CDR3 is 15 amino acids. V dropped 5 bases and J dropped 2 bases, with 13 bases sitting between them. CDR3 amino acids: CASSAGGGGNQPQHF. CDR3 coding DNA: TGTGCCAGCAGTGCCGGGGGGGGAGGCAATCAGCCCCAGCATTTT.

This clonotype came up a few times. The chain couples TRBV4-1 to TRBJ1-2; no firm D call. The V end was cut by 3 bases, the J end by 3 bases, with 17 bases between. This CDR3 has 16 residues. CDR1 and CDR2 from the germline V gene are MGHRA and YSYEKL. CDR3: CASSHDDGDWDYGYTF. In nucleotides, the CDR3 is TGCGCCAGCAGCCATGACGACGGGGATTGGGACTATGGCTACACCTTC.

This clonotype was found a few times. This sequence joins TRBV7-9 and TRBJ1-3, with TRBD1 matching over 9 bases. V was pared by 2 bases and J by 5 bases, with 7 bases of the junction left unmatched. Germline V lookup: CDR1 SEHNR, CDR2 FQNEAQ (reference sequence). This CDR3 is built from 16 residues. The CDR3 DNA is TGTGCCAGCAGCTTAAGTCACAGGGGGCAAAGAAACACCATATATTTT. Translation gives CASSLSHRGQRNTIYF. The full variable domain, rest sourced from reference TRBV7-9 and TRBJ1-3, is DTGVSQNPRHKITKRGQNVTFRCDPISEHNRLYWYRQTLGQGPEFLTYFQNEAQLEKSRLLSDRFSAERPKGSFSTLEIQRTEQGDSAMYLCASSLSHRGQRNTIYFGEGSWLTVV.

This clonotype was seen at least ten times. The chain carries TRBV28 and TRBJ1-5; 7 positions agree with TRBD1. Germline values: CDR1 MDHEN, CDR2 SYDVKM. CDR3 length: 15 residues. Trimming took 8 bases from V and 0 from J; bases not matched to a gene: 7. CDR3 DNA: TGTGCCAGCGGCCTGGGACAGATTAGCAATCAGCCCCAGCATTTT. This encodes CASGLGQISNQPQHF.

The chain employs TRBV2 and TRBJ1-1; 7 bases align to TRBD1. The CDR3 totals 14 residues. The germline V gene has CDR1 SNHLY and CDR2 FYNNEI. V was pared by 8 bases and J by 4 bases, with 10 bases of the junction left unmatched. CDR3: CASGAQGLVTEAFF. In nucleotides, the CDR3 is TGTGCCAGCGGAGCACAGGGGTTAGTCACTGAAGCTTTCTTT.

This clonotype showed up many times. The rearrangement uses TRBV6-1 and TRBJ1-1, with D uncertain. This CDR3 comprises 18 residues. Per germline, CDR1 MNHNS and CDR2 SASEGT. With 5 bases removed from V and 3 bases from J, the gap between germline ends came to 25 bases. The CDR3 DNA sequence: TGTGCCAGCAGTCCCCCCGTCGACCCGCTTGGGATGGACACTGAAGCTTTCTTT. Translating gives CASSPPVDPLGMDTEAFF.

V usage is TRBV7-9 and J usage is TRBJ1-3, with D possibly TRBD1 on 6 matching bases. With 5 bases removed from V and 0 bases from J, the gap between germline ends came to 11 bases. The germline V gene has CDR1 SEHNR and CDR2 FQNEAQ (reference sequence). The CDR3 spans 15 residues. This CDR3 reads CASSVTGLSGNTIYF. In DNA form, the CDR3 reads TGTGCCAGCAGCGTGACAGGCCTCTCTGGAAACACCATATATTTT.

Concerning this clonotype itself: A much more abundant neighbour one base away suggests this may be a read error. The conserved phenylalanine or tryptophan is not found at the CDR3 terminus, so this likely reflects a read error. This chain uses TRBV4-3 with TRBJ2-5; D gene uncertain. V lost 4 bases, J lost 5 bases, and 11 bases lay in between. Germline CDR1 and CDR2: LGHNA and YSLEER. This CDR3 spans 13 amino acids. CDR3 residues: CASSPRTRETQYL. The CDR3 nucleotides read TGCGCCAGCAGCCCCCGTACGCGGGAGACCCAGTACCTC.

This rearrangement joins TRBV15 to TRBJ2-7; 11 bases align to TRBD2. CDR3 size: 15 residues. The junction had 14 bases not matched to a gene; V was cut back by 10 bases and J by 6 bases. The germline V gene has CDR1 LNHNV and CDR2 YYDKDF (reference sequence). The CDR3 loop reads CASRPGLAGGAEQYF. The CDR3 coding sequence is TGTGCCAGCAGGCCAGGGCTAGCGGGAGGAGCCGAGCAGTACTTC.

Points on this clonotype: This may be a read error: a much more frequent sequence differs by one nucleotide. The rearrangement links TRBV28 to TRBJ2-1; 7 bases match TRBD2. CDR1 MDHEN and CDR2 SYDVKM come from the germline V gene. V was clipped by 7 bases and J by 8 bases; unmatched bases: 11. The CDR3 is made up of 14 amino acids. The CDR3: CASNPRRGGDEQFF. CDR3 nucleotide sequence: TGTGCCAGCAACCCACGTAGGGGAGGGGATGAGCAGTTCTTC.

This clonotype was detected ten times or more. The chain uses TRBV28 and TRBJ2-3, with a possible D match to TRBD2 (5 bases). The CDR3 runs to 12 residues. Trimming shortened V by 10 bases and J by 0 bases, and 8 bases separated the two germline ends. Germline CDR1 is MDHEN and CDR2 is SYDVKM. The CDR3 here is CAIASSTDTQYF. For the CDR3, the DNA is TGTGCCATAGCGAGTAGCACAGATACGCAGTATTTT.

As for this clonotype: Its ends do not fully match the called genes, so a read error is possible. The chain employs TRBV4-1 and TRBJ2-1; D may be TRBD2 (6 bases). CDR3 size: 14 residues. The germline gives CDR1 MGHRA, CDR2 YSYEKL. The chain's CDR3 is CATSQDRGGLEQFF. The DNA for the CDR3 is TGCGCCACCAGCCAAGATCGCGGAGGGCTTGAGCAGTTCTTC.

The J gene is TRBJ2-1, the V gene TRBV3-1, with 8 bases lining up with TRBD2. V lost 0 bases to trimming and J lost 8 bases; unmatched junction nucleotides: 6. Germline V CDR1 and CDR2: LGHDT, YNNKEL (reference sequence). CDR3 length: 15 amino acids. The CDR3 nucleotides are TGTGCCAGCAGCCAAGAAGCGACTAGCGCCCATGAGCAGTTCTTC. This gives the protein CASSQEATSAHEQFF.

The V and J genes are TRBV7-2 and TRBJ2-5; D is ambiguous. The V end was cut by 1 base, the J end by 3 bases, with 12 bases between. The germline V gene encodes CDR1 SGHTA and CDR2 FQGNSA. The CDR3 has 15 amino acids. The CDR3 protein is CASSLVLFPEETQYF. The CDR3, as DNA: TGTGCCAGCAGCTTAGTTTTGTTTCCCGAAGAGACCCAGTACTTC.

Details on this clonotype: A much more abundant neighbour one base away suggests this may be a read error. The V call is TRBV27, the J call TRBJ2-7, with D possibly called TRBD1 or TRBD2 (5 bases each). The length of the CDR3 is 14 residues. Germline loops: CDR1 MNHEY, CDR2 SMNVEV (reference sequence). With 5 bases removed from V and 3 bases from J, the gap between germline ends came to 14 bases. The CDR3 sequence is CASSLGTVIYEQYF. The CDR3 nucleotides are TGTGCCAGCAGTCTAGGGACGGTCATCTACGAGCAGTACTTC.

The V and J genes are TRBV18 and TRBJ1-3; weak D call: TRBD1 (5 bases). Germline V gene data show CDR1 as KGHSH and CDR2 as LQKENI. V was shortened by 6 bases and J by 0 bases, with 15 bases between the two germline ends. This CDR3 is 16 amino acids long. CDR3 sequence (DNA): TGTGCCAGCTCGCAAGGGACTGGAGACTCTGGAAACACCATATATTTT. Translation: CASSQGTGDSGNTIYF.

This clonotype was observed a handful of times. The chain joins TRBV7-2 to TRBJ2-1, with D possibly matching TRBD2 (6 bases). Germline CDR1 and CDR2: SGHTA and FQGNSA. This CDR3 comprises 15 residues. V was clipped by 0 bases and J by 2 bases, with 8 bases between them. The CDR3 spells CASSLASGAYNEQFF. The CDR3, as DNA: TGTGCCAGCAGCTTAGCTAGCGGCGCCTACAATGAGCAGTTCTTC.

This chain uses TRBV4-1 with TRBJ2-5; 7 bases agree with TRBD1. CDR3 length: 15 residues. J lost 0 bases, V lost 2 bases, and 3 bases had no gene match. Germline assignment: CDR1 MGHRA and CDR2 YSYEKL. The CDR3 DNA reads as TGCGCCAGCAGCCAAACACAGGGGTACCAAGAGACCCAGTACTTC. This sequence encodes CASSQTQGYQETQYF.

The chain is built from TRBV28 and TRBJ2-3; 9 bases map to TRBD1. The V and J ends lost 5 bases and 5 bases, in that order; junction bases with no gene match: 8. Germline CDR1 is MDHEN and CDR2 is SYDVKM. This CDR3 has 15 amino acids. The CDR3 DNA reads TGTGCCAGCAGTCCAGTGGGACAGGGTTTAGATACGCAGTATTTT. Amino acids: CASSPVGQGLDTQYF.

The chain employs TRBV4-3 and TRBJ1-2, with D maybe TRBD1 (5 bases). V lost 2 bases and J 3 bases, leaving 16 bases between the germline ends. The CDR3 runs to 16 residues. From germline, CDR1 is LGHNA and CDR2 YSLEER. The CDR3 loop is CASSQIPGIGDYGYTF. CDR3 nucleotides: TGCGCCAGCAGCCAAATTCCGGGGATAGGGGACTATGGCTACACCTTC.

The V and J genes are TRBV20-1 and TRBJ2-1, with 12 bases that match TRBD2. Per germline, CDR1 DFQATT and CDR2 SNEGSKA (reference sequence). This CDR3 comprises 15 residues. The trim removed 0 bases at V and 10 bases at J, leaving 7 bases unmatched. CDR3 in amino acids: CSARDPGLAGMEQFF. As DNA, the CDR3 is TGCAGTGCTAGAGACCCTGGACTAGCGGGGATGGAGCAGTTCTTC.

This clonotype showed up many times. V gene TRBV6-2 or TRBV6-3 combines with J gene TRBJ2-7, with TRBD2 as a possible D gene (6 bases). The germline V gene has CDR1 MNHEY and CDR2 SVGEGT. V was clipped by 7 bases and J by 4 bases, with 11 bases between them. The CDR3 is 12 residues long. The CDR3 protein is CASKRDSYEQYF. In nucleotides, the CDR3 is TGTGCCAGCAAGAGGGACTCGTACGAGCAGTACTTC.